The following is a TCR beta chain sequence with its context. Its antigen remains unknown. The sample comes from a study of shared clonotypes between healthy human individuals. Study information: The study enrolled two women and three men aged 18 to 49.

General study results and limits: An anticipated effect of sequencing depth on clonotype sharing among donors was recognized.

Assay used: immunoSEQ multiplex PCR; TCRdb lists only in-frame clones, some missing. The sample shows approximately 2.3 million clones, over 85% of them seen only once. The receptor was derived from a man aged 18 to 30 in good health. Some clones in this sample may be carry-over from other donors' samples. Input material: naive CD4+ T cells from PBMCs. Stated subset: CD45RA+ positively selected.

Here the CDR3 reads CASSRDGGTQYF. CDR3 in DNA: TGTGCCAGCAGCCGAGACGGAGGGACCCAGTACTTC. V usage is TRBV11-3 and J usage is TRBJ2-5; D possibly corresponds to TRBD2 (5 bases). Trimming stripped 5 bases from V and 7 bases from J, with 11 bases between. This CDR3 is built from 12 residues. Germline loops: CDR1 SGHNT, CDR2 YENEEA.